A selection of T cell receptor beta chains follows, all from one sample in a study of T cell repertoires in cytomegalovirus infection. TCRdb independently ran MiXCR on the reads; one entry per CDR3 protein. There are about 260,000 distinct CDR3 sequences in the sample; approximately 13% occur only once, and about 8.7% lies in the top ten. Input material: PBMCs. These receptors came from a human donor in good health (CMV status not recorded). Some clones in this sample may be carry-over from other donors' samples. The CDR3 runs from the conserved cysteine through the conserved F or W. A D gene is named only where the DNA matches it firmly. Clone size is shown for a subset of rows, as once, few, many or a class of expanded clone.

V gene	D gene	J gene	clone size	CDR3 DNA	CDR3 protein
TRBV6-2/TRBV6-3	-	TRBJ2-1	many	TGTGCCAGCAGCAACCCGACGGGCGGTTGGGGGAGAAGGGACAATGAGCAGTTCTTC	CASSNPTGGWGRRDNEQFF
TRBV28	-	TRBJ1-2	many	TGTGCCAGCAGCGCTGACGGTACTAACTATGGCTACACCTTC	CASSADGTNYGYTF
TRBV5-1	-	TRBJ1-4	few	TGCGCCAGCAGCTATTATTCTATCGGAGGGGGTGAAAAACTGTTTTTT	CASSYYSIGGGEKLFF
TRBV24-1	-	TRBJ2-5	-	TGTGCCACCAGTGAACGGCCTCAAGAGACCCAGTACTTC	CATSERPQETQYF
TRBV27	-	TRBJ1-2	few	TGTGCCAGCAGTTCCCGTTCCGACTATGGCTACACCTTC	CASSSRSDYGYTF
TRBV7-6	-	TRBJ2-5	many	TGTGCCAGCAGCTTAGGTCAGGGGCCGGGTCAAGAGACCCAGTACTTC	CASSLGQGPGQETQYF
TRBV7-9	-	TRBJ2-2	-	TGTGCCAGCAGCTTGTGGCAGGCCGGGGAGCTGTTTTTT	CASSLWQAGELFF
TRBV23-1	TRBD2	TRBJ2-1	few	TGCGCCAGTCTGGGGGGGGGAGGCAATGAGCAGTTCTTC	CASLGGGGNEQFF
TRBV7-8	-	TRBJ1-3	many	TGTGCCAGCAGCCGCAGCCCGGGACAAGTCTCTGGAAACACCATATATTTT	CASSRSPGQVSGNTIYF
TRBV12-3/TRBV12-4	-	TRBJ2-7	many	TGTGCCAGCAGCGGGGACCTTTCTTACGAGCAGTACTTC	CASSGDLSYEQYF
TRBV7-8	-	TRBJ2-2	many	TGTGCCAGCTACCTAGCCGGAGTTGGTATTGGCGGGGAGCTGTTTTTT	CASYLAGVGIGGELFF
TRBV7-2	-	TRBJ2-1	-	TGTGCCAGCAGCTCAGCGTTGGGGGAGCAGTTCTTC	CASSSALGEQFF
TRBV15	-	TRBJ1-5	many	TGTGCCACCAGCAGCGTGGGGGGAAATCAGCCCCAGCATTTT	CATSSVGGNQPQHF
TRBV7-2	TRBD2	TRBJ2-7	many	TGTGCCAGCAGCGCGGGACTAGCCTCCTACGAGCAGTACTTC	CASSAGLASYEQYF
TRBV6-2/TRBV6-3	-	TRBJ2-5	few	TGTGCCAGCAGTTCAGCATGGGAGACCCAGTACTTC	CASSSAWETQYF
TRBV7-8	-	TRBJ2-3	many	TGTGCCAGCAGCTCGTTGGCGACTAGATCCACAGATACGCAGTATTTT	CASSSLATRSTDTQYF
TRBV7-9	TRBD1	TRBJ1-6	many	TGTGCAGGCTCAGGGACCGGGACAGGGAACTCACCCCTCCACTTT	CAGSGTGTGNSPLHF
TRBV5-1	-	TRBJ1-1	few	TGCGCCAGCAGCCCGCGGACCCTCAACACTGAAGCTTTCTTT	CASSPRTLNTEAFF
TRBV6-6	-	TRBJ1-2	many	TGTGCCAGCAGTTATATGGGGCGAGAGGATGGCTACACCTTC	CASSYMGREDGYTF
TRBV7-2	-	TRBJ2-7	-	TGTGCCAGCAGCTTACTGGGGGGGGGGGGGGCGTCCTACGAGCAGTACTTC	CASSLLGGGGASYEQYF
TRBV6-5	-	TRBJ2-5	few	TGTGCCAGCAGTTACAACGGCAGGGAAGAGACCCAGTACTTC	CASSYNGREETQYF
TRBV7-8	-	TRBJ1-1	many	TGTGCCAGCAGCCGGGCGAGGACAGCGAACACTGAAGCTTTCTTT	CASSRARTANTEAFF
TRBV7-9	-	TRBJ1-1	many	TGTGCCAGCAGCCACAGGGCAGACACTGAAGCTTTCTTT	CASSHRADTEAFF
TRBV4-2	TRBD1	TRBJ1-6	-	TGTGCCAGCACCTCCGGGACAGATAATTCACCCCTCCACTTT	CASTSGTDNSPLHF
TRBV6-2/TRBV6-3	-	TRBJ2-1	many	TGTGCCAGCAGAGAAGCAGGGGGGCCATACAATGAGCAGTTCTTC	CASREAGGPYNEQFF
TRBV5-5	-	TRBJ2-7	-	TGTGCCAGCAGCTTTTTTAGCGGCACCTACGAGCAGTACTTC	CASSFFSGTYEQYF
TRBV12-3/TRBV12-4	-	TRBJ1-1	-	TGTGCCAGCAGTCAGACAGGTCGAGCTTTCTTT	CASSQTGRAFF
TRBV7-2	TRBD2	TRBJ2-3	many	TGTGCCAGCAGCTCTGGACTAGCGGGAGGCTCCTATACGCAGTATTTT	CASSSGLAGGSYTQYF
TRBV20-1	-	TRBJ1-2	few	TGCAGTGCTTCCCCTGGGGCTGGCTACACCTTC	CSASPGAGYTF